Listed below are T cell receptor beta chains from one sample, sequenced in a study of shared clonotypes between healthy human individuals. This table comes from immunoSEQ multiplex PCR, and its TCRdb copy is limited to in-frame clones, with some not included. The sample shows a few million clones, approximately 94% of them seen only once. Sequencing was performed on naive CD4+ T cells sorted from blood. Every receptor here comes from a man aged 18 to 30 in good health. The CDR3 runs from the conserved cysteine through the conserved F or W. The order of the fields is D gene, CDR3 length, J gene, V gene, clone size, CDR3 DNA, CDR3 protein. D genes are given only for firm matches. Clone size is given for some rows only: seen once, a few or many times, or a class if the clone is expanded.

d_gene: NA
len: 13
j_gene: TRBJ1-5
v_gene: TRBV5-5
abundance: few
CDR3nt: TGTGCCAGCAGTTTCACAGCGCATCAGCCCCAGCATTTT
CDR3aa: CASSFTAHQPQHF

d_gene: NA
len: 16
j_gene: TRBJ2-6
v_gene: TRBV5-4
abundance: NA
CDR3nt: TGTGCCAGCAGCCCGATGGAAGCCTCTGGGGCCAACGTCCTGACTTTC
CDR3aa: CASSPMEASGANVLTF

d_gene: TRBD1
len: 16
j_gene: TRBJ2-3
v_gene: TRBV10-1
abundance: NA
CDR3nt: TGCGCCAGCAGTGCCTTTCGGGACAGGGTCACAGATACGCAGTATTTT
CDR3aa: CASSAFRDRVTDTQYF

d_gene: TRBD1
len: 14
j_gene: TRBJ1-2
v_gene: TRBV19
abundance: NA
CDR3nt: TGTGCCAGTAGTATACGGGGACAGGGACTTGGCTACACCTTC
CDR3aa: CASSIRGQGLGYTF

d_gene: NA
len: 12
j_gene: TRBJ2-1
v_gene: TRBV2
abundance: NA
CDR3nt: TGTGCCAGCAGTGGCCAGGGCAATGAGCAGTTCTTC
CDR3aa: CASSGQGNEQFF

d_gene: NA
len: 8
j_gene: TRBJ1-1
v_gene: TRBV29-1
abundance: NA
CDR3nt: TGCAGCGTTGAAGCCGGCGGATTT
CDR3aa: CSVEAGGF

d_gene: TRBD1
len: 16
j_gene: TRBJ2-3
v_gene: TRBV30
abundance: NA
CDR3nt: TGTGCCTGTACACTCCTAGGGGGCCGGGGCACAGATACGCAGTATTTT
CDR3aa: CACTLLGGRGTDTQYF

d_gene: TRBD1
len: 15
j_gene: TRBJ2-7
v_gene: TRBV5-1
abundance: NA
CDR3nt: TGCGCCAGCAGCAGGGCGGGACAGGTTATCGACGAGCAGTACTTC
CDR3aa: CASSRAGQVIDEQYF

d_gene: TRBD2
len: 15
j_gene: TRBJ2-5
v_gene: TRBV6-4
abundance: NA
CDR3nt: TGTGCCCGCGAACCTAGCGGGGGGGGTCAAGAGACCCAGTACTTC
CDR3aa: CAREPSGGGQETQYF

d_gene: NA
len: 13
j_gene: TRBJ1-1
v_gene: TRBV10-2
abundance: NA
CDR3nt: TGCGCCAGCAGTGATTACGGCAACACTGAAGCTTTCTTT
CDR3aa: CASSDYGNTEAFF

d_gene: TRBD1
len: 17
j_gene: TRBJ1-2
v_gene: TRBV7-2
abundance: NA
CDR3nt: TGTGCCAGCAGCCCCGGGACAGGGGCCCCTTCGGCCTATGGCTACACCTTC
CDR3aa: CASSPGTGAPSAYGYTF

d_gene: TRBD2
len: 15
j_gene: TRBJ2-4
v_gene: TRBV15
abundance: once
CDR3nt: TGTGCCACCAGCAACACCCTAGGGACTAGCGGCTATACTTACTTC
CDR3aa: CATSNTLGTSGYTYF

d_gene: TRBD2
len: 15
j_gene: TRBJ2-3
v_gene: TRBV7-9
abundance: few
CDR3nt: TGTGCCAGCAGCGTGACTAGCGGGGGCAGACATACGCAGTATTTT
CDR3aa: CASSVTSGGRHTQYF

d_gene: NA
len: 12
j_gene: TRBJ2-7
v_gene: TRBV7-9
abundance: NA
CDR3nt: TGTGCCAGCAGCCCCGAAGTTCACGAGCAGTACTTC
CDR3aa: CASSPEVHEQYF

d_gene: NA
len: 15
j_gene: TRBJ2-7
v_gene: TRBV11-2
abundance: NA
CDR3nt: TGTGCCAGCAGCTTAGACTGGGCAGGGGCCTACGAGCAGTACTTC
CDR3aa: CASSLDWAGAYEQYF

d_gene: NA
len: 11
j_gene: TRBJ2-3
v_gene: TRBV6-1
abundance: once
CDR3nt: TGTGCCAGCAGCAGGAGAGATACGCAGTATTTT
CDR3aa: CASSRRDTQYF

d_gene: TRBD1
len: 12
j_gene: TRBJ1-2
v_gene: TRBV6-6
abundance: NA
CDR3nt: TGTGCCACCAGGGGGACAGGGGCTGGCTACACCTTC
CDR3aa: CATRGTGAGYTF

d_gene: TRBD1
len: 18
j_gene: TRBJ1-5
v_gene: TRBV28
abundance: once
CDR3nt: TGTGCCAGCAGTTTATACAGGACAGGGGCATATAGCAATCAGCCCCAGCATTTT
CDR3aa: CASSLYRTGAYSNQPQHF

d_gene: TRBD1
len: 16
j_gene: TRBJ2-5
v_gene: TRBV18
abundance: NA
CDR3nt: TGTGCCAGCTCACCTTTAGGGGGCGGCCCGATTTGGACCCAGTACTTC
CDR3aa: CASSPLGGGPIWTQYF

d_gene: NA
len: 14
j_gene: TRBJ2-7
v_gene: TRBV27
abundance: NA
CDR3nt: TGTGCCAGCAGTCTCACCCCACAGGGCTACGAGCAGTACTTC
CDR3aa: CASSLTPQGYEQYF

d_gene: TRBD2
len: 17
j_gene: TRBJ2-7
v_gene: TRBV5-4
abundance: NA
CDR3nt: TGTGCCAGCAGCCCCCCGGGGCTAGCGGGGAGCTCCTACGAGCAGTACTTC
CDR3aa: CASSPPGLAGSSYEQYF

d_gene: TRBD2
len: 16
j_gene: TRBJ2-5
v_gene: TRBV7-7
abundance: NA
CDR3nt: TGTGCTAGCAGCGCTCCTGGGACTAGCGGGAGTGAGACCCAGTACTTC
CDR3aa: CASSAPGTSGSETQYF

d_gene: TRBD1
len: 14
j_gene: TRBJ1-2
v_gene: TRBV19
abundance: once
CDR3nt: TGTGCCAGTGGGCCGGGACAGGGCTACTATGGCTACACCTTC
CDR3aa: CASGPGQGYYGYTF

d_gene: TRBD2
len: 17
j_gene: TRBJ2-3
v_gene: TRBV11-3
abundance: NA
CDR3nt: TGTGCCAGCAGCGCGCGACTAGCGGGGATGAAGACAGATACGCAGTATTTT
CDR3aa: CASSARLAGMKTDTQYF

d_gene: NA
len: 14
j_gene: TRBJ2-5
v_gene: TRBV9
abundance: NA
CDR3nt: TGTGCCAGCAGCGTAGGGGTTCCCCAAGAGACCCAGTACTTC
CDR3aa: CASSVGVPQETQYF

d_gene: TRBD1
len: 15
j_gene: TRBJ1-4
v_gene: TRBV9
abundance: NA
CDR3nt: TGTGCCAGCAGCGTAGCGGCAGGGGGAAATGAAAAACTGTTTTTT
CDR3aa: CASSVAAGGNEKLFF

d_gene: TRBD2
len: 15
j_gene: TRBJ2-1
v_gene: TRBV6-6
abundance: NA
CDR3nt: TGTGCCAGCAGTTACCCTAGCGGGAGCTCTTATGAGCAGTTCTTC
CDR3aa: CASSYPSGSSYEQFF

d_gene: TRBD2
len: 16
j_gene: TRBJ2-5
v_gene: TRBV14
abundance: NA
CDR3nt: TGTGCCAGCAGCCAAGGGACTAGCGGGAGTTGGGAGACCCAGTACTTC
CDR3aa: CASSQGTSGSWETQYF

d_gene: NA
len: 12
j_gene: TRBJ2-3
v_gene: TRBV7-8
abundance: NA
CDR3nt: TGTGCCAGCAGCTGGGGACGTGATACGCAGTATTTT
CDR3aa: CASSWGRDTQYF

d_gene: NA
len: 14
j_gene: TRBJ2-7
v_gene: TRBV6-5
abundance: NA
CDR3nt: TGTGCCAGCAGTTCGGGGACAACAGCCTACGAGCAGTACTTC
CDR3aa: CASSSGTTAYEQYF

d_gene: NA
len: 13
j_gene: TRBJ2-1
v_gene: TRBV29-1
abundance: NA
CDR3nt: TGCAGCGTTCGGCAGGGCGGCTACAATGAGCAGTTCTTC
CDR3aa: CSVRQGGYNEQFF

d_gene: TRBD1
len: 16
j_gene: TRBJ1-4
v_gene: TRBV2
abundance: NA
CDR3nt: TGTGCCAGCAGTGAATCAGGGGGCGGTTTTGTGCAAAAACTGTTTTTT
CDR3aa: CASSESGGGFVQKLFF

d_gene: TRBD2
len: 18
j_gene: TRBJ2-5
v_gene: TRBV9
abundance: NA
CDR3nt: TGTGCCAGCAGCGCTGGGACTAGCGGGAGGGCATACCAAGAGACCCAGTACTTC
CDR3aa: CASSAGTSGRAYQETQYF

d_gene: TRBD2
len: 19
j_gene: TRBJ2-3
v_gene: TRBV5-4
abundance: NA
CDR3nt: TGTGCCAGCAGCTTGTTTGGTAGCGGGGGGGCCTTTTTGACAGATACGCAGTATTTT
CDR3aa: CASSLFGSGGAFLTDTQYF

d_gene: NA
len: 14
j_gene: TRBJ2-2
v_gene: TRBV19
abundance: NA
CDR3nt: TGTGCCAGTAGTAGTCGGCGGAACACCGGGGAGCTGTTTTTT
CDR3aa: CASSSRRNTGELFF

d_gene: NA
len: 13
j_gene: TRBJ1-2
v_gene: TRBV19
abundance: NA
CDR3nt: TGTGCCAGTCAAGTTCGGGGGCTTCGCGGCTACACCTTC
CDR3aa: CASQVRGLRGYTF

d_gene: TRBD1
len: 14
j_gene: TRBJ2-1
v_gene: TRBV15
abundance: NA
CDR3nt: TGTGCCACCCTAGACAGGGACTCCTACAATGAGCAGTTCTTC
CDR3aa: CATLDRDSYNEQFF

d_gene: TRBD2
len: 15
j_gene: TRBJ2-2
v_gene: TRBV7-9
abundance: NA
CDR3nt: TGTGCCTCGGGACTAGCGGGGGGACAGACCGGGGAGCTGTTTTTT
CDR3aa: CASGLAGGQTGELFF

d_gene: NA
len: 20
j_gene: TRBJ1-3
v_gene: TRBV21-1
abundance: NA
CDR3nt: NA
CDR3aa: CASPLARDWGRGSSGNTIYF

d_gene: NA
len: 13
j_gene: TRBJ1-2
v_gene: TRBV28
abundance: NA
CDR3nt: TGTGCCAGCAGTTTAATAGGGAACTATGGCTACACCTTC
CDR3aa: CASSLIGNYGYTF

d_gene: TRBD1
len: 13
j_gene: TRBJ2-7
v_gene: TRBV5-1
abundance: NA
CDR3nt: TGCGCCAGCAGCCCGTCGACAGGGGTCGAGCAGTACTTC
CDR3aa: CASSPSTGVEQYF

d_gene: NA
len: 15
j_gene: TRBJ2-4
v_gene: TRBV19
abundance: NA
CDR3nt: TGTGCCAGTAGTATAACGGCTCTAGCCAAAAACATTCAGTACTTC
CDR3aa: CASSITALAKNIQYF

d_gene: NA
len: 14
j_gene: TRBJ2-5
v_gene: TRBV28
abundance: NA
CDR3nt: TGTGCCAGCAGCATGACTGGAAACAGAGAGACCCAGTACTTC
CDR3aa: CASSMTGNRETQYF

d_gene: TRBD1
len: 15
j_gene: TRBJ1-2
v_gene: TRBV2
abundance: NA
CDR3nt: TGTGCCAGCAGTGACCCGTCAGGGGGGTACTATGGCTACACCTTC
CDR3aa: CASSDPSGGYYGYTF

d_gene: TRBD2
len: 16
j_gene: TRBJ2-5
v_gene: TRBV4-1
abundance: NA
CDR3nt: TGCGCCAGCAGCCAGAGTAGCGGGGGGGCCCAAGAGACCCAGTACTTC
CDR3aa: CASSQSSGGAQETQYF

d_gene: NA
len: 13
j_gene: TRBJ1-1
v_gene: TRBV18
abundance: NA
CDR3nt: TGTGCCAGCTCCCCGGACATAAACACTGAAGCTTTCTTT
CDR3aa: CASSPDINTEAFF